These 15 T cell receptor beta chains were all obtained from the same sample, sequenced in a study of Graves' ophthalmopathy and Graves' hyperthyroidism (dated 2018 in TCRdb). Sequencing instrument: Illumina HiSeq 2000. For repertoire sequencing, the TCR beta CDR3 regions were amplified from RNA transcripts. HTBI primers and the Qiagen OneStep RT-PCR kit were used in a first-round RT-PCR, which was followed by a second-round multiplex PCR, size selection and purification. The public sequencing data were trimmed at Q25 with fastp and processed into clonotypes with MiXCR by TCRdb, which kept only in-frame beta chains. Here each entry gathers all rows of one CDR3 protein and keeps the most common genes and DNA. A total of over a million distinct CDR3 sequences appear in this sample, roughly 35% of them only once. The ten largest clones take up roughly 11% of the sample. The sample consisted of peripheral blood or thyroid tissue (not recorded which). These receptors all stem from an adult man with Graves' hyperthyroidism.

Ten or more counts support this clonotype. The chain links TRBV7-2 to TRBJ1-2; TRBD1 matches at 9 bases. The ends lost 3 bases at V and 9 bases at J; junction bases unmatched: 11. Germline loops: CDR1 SGHTA, CDR2 FQGNSA. This CDR3 spans 15 amino acids. The CDR3 protein is CASSLGQQGALRYTF. CDR3 coding DNA: TGTGCCAGCAGCTTGGGCCAACAGGGGGCGTTACGCTACACCTTC.

The chain links TRBV20-1 to TRBJ2-5; tentatively, D is TRBD1 (6 bases). The V end was cut by 1 base, the J end by 2 bases, with 17 bases between. Germline loops: CDR1 DFQATT, CDR2 SNEGSKA (reference sequence). CDR3 length: 16 residues. The DNA of the CDR3 is TGCAGTGCTAGAGCCGATGACAGGCCCCCTCAAGAGACCCAGTACTTC. As protein: CSARADDRPPQETQYF.

This clonotype has more than one count but fewer than ten. One junction end disagrees with the germline gene, perhaps due to a read error. V and J are TRBV7-8 and TRBJ2-2; D may be TRBD2 (7 bases). This CDR3 is built from 15 residues. Per germline, CDR1 SGHVS and CDR2 FQNEAQ. CDR3 sequence: CASRVGGGITGELFF. In DNA form, the CDR3 reads TGCGCCAGCAGAGTAGGGGGGGGGATCACCGGGGAGCTGTTTTTT.

This clonotype was picked up many times. The rearrangement links TRBV12-3 or TRBV12-4 to TRBJ1-1, with D perhaps TRBD1 (5 bases). This CDR3 spans 15 amino acids. V lost 6 bases and J 1 base, leaving 15 bases between the germline ends. The CDR3 nucleotides are TGTGCCAGCAGGACTGGGACGGCGAAGAACACTGAAGCTTTCTTT. It translates to CASRTGTAKNTEAFF.

CDR3 region: CSVAVGLAGAGWEQYF. The CDR3 DNA is TGCAGCGTTGCGGTGGGACTAGCGGGAGCTGGGTGGGAGCAGTACTTC. The V and J genes are TRBV29-1 and TRBJ2-7; 14 positions agree with TRBD2. The CDR3 totals 16 residues. V shed 4 bases and J 7 bases; nucleotides not matched to a gene: 12. The germline V gene has CDR1 SQVTM and CDR2 ANQGSEA.

Note on this clonotype: A single base separates this from a much larger clone, so it may be a read error. The chain couples TRBV10-3 to TRBJ2-7; 8 positions agree with TRBD1. The ends lost 8 bases at V and 1 base at J; junction bases unmatched: 1. Germline V gene data show CDR1 as ENHRY and CDR2 as SYGVKD. This CDR3 spans 12 amino acids. The CDR3 nucleotides read TGTGCCATCGGGGACAGGTCCTACGAGCAGTACTTC. This encodes CAIGDRSYEQYF.

This clonotype has only a few counts. This chain uses TRBV10-3 with TRBJ1-3, with TRBD1 matching over 8 bases. The CDR3 is 17 amino acids. J lost 2 bases, V lost 10 bases, and 16 bases had no gene match. The V gene's germline CDR1 is ENHRY and CDR2 SYGVKD. CDR3 protein: CASRPRTGRKAGNTIYF. CDR3 nucleotides: TGTGCCAGCAGACCCCGGACAGGGAGGAAAGCTGGAAACACCATATATTTT.

The chain links TRBV29-1 to TRBJ2-7; 12 bases match TRBD2. The CDR3 loop spans 15 amino acids. V lost 6 bases to trimming and J lost 2 bases; unmatched junction nucleotides: 8. The germline CDR1 and CDR2 sequences are SQVTM and ANQGSEA. The CDR3 nucleotides read TGCAGCGTCCGACGAAGACTAGCGGGAGCCTACGAGCAGTACTTC. This sequence encodes CSVRRRLAGAYEQYF.

The chain has TRBV6-7 and TRBJ1-4; D ambiguous. TRBV6-7 is classed as an ORF, of uncertain function. Trimming took off 3 bases at V and 0 bases at J, with 14 bases between the two ends. The CDR3 contains 17 residues. The CDR3 DNA reads TGTGCCAGCAGTTATTCAACACTCGAAGCAACTAATGAAAAACTGTTTTTT. Amino acids: CASSYSTLEATNEKLFF.

This clonotype was recorded at least ten times. This chain connects TRBV7-9 to TRBJ1-1; D not certain. This CDR3 comprises 14 residues. Trimming removed 3 bases at V and 7 bases at J, with 15 bases between. Germline values: CDR1 SEHNR, CDR2 FQNEAQ (reference sequence). The CDR3 DNA reads TGTGCCAGCAGCTTTGGGAGGGTGCTAGATGAAGCTTTCTTT. It is translated as CASSFGRVLDEAFF.

This clonotype was observed at least ten times. The genes are TRBV3-1 and TRBJ1-3; D is ambiguous. Trimming shortened V by 4 bases and J by 0 bases, and 7 bases separated the two germline ends. The CDR3 runs 14 residues. In germline, CDR1 is LGHDT, CDR2 YNNKEL (reference sequence). CDR3 region: CASSRWGSGNTIYF. CDR3 DNA: TGTGCCAGCAGCCGCTGGGGCTCTGGAAACACCATATATTTT.

This chain uses TRBV7-9 with TRBJ2-7; perhaps D is TRBD1 or TRBD2 (6 bases each). Trimming stripped 5 bases from V and 3 bases from J, with 17 bases between. This CDR3 region has 15 residues. CDR1 is SEHNR, CDR2 FQNEAQ, per germline (reference sequence). The CDR3, as DNA: TGTGCCAGCAGCCCCCGGCCGGGGGCCGTCTACGAGCAGTACTTC. Encoded protein: CASSPRPGAVYEQYF.

The chain couples TRBV10-3 to TRBJ1-5; 8 nucleotides align to TRBD1. Germline V gives CDR1 ENHRY, CDR2 SYGVKD. The CDR3 loop spans 14 amino acids. Germline trimming cut 5 bases from V and 6 bases from J; bases unmatched to any gene: 6. CDR3 sequence reads: CAISYRGSGQPQHF. In nucleotides, the CDR3 is TGTGCCATCAGTTACAGGGGGTCAGGTCAGCCCCAGCATTTT.

Turning to this clonotype: This may come from a read error, since a much larger clone is one base off. This sequence joins TRBV9 and TRBJ2-7, with 7 bases fitting TRBD2. This CDR3 spans 15 amino acids. Germline CDR1 SGDLS, CDR2 YYNGEE. After removal of 4 bases from V and 2 bases from J, the junction contained 9 bases not matched to a gene. The CDR3 sequence is CASSLAASGTYEQYF. The DNA of the CDR3 is TGTGCCAGCAGCTTAGCGGCTAGCGGAACCTACGAGCAGTACTTC.

This clonotype was counted many times. V usage is TRBV7-2 and J usage is TRBJ2-2; D is uncertain. The CDR3 totals 14 residues. The V end lost 4 bases, the J end lost 5 bases, and 11 bases lay between the germline ends. Germline V gives CDR1 SGHTA, CDR2 FQGNSA. The CDR3 DNA sequence: TGTGCCAGCAGCTCTAAGGGTATGACCGGGGAGCTGTTTTTT. This sequence encodes CASSSKGMTGELFF. Supplemented by reference TRBV7-2 and TRBJ2-2, the full variable domain reads GAGVSQSPSNKVTEKGKDVELRCDPISGHTALYWYRQSLGQGLEFLIYFQGNSAPDKSGLPSDRFSAERTGGSVSTLTIQRTQQEDSAVYLCASSSKGMTGELFFGEGSRLTVL.